This entry describes one TCR beta chain. The antigen is undetermined. This entry is derived from a study of T cell responses to AZD1222 COVID-19 vaccine. Sequencing was performed with immunoSEQ multiplex PCR; in TCRdb, only in-frame clones are kept and a portion is missing. The sample contains about 130,000 clones, just over 90% of which appear only once. Study-level results: White British people made up most donors, females outnumbered males, and clonal diversity was possibly underestimated. When two AZD1222 doses had been given, Spike-specific TCR breadth and depth rose. Targets within unmutated variant regions were reportedly found for nearly half of spike-specific TCRs.

There are 15 residues in the CDR3. The germline V gene has CDR1 SGDLS and CDR2 YYNGEE. The ends were cut back, 0 bases at V and 0 bases at J, with 10 bases in the middle. The chain joins TRBV9 to TRBJ2-7; D is ambiguous. The input for sequencing was peripheral blood, taken 28 days after the second AZD1222 dose. The TCR sequence derives from an adult who received the AZD1222 COVID-19 vaccine. This CDR3 is CASSVGSARSYEQYF. The CDR3 nucleotides read TGTGCCAGCAGCGTAGGGAGTGCCCGCTCCTACGAGCAGTACTTC.